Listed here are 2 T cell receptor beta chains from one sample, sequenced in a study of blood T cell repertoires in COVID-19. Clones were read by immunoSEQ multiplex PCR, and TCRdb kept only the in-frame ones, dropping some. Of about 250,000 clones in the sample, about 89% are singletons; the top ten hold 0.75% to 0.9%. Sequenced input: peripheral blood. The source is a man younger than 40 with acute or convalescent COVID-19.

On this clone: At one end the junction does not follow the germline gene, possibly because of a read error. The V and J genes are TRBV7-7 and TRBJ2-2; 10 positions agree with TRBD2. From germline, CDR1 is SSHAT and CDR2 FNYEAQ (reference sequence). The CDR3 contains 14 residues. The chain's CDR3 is CASSFGLAVGELFF. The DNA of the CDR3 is TGTGCTAGCAGCTTCGGACTAGCGGTGGGGGAGCTGTTTTTT.

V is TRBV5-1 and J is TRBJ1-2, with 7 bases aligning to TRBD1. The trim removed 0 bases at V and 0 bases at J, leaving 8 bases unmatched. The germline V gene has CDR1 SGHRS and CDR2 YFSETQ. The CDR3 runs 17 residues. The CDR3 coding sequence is TGCGCCAGCAGCTTGGGACAGGGTGGACAGACTAACTATGGCTACACCTTC. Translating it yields CASSLGQGGQTNYGYTF.